Listed below are T cell receptor beta chains from one sample, sequenced in a study of blood T cell repertoires in COVID-19. Method: immunoSEQ multiplex PCR; TCRdb's copy keeps in-frame clones and lacks some. Altogether about 300,000 clones are present, roughly 91% being singletons, with the ten largest covering less than 3%. Sequenced material: PBMCs or T cells enriched from blood (not recorded which). The receptors here all came from a woman aged 45-65 years who had been exposed to COVID-19. CDR3s include the opening cysteine and the closing phenylalanine or tryptophan.

TRBV3-1/TRBV3-2	TRBJ1-1	CASSPSIDRLNTEAFF
TRBV9	TRBJ2-7	CASSVGQGGYEQYF
TRBV30	TRBJ1-1	CAWSRQSAEAFF
TRBV2	TRBJ1-5	CASSETGRDQPQHF
TRBV27	TRBJ2-2	CASSLKNLAGGQYTGELFF
TRBV15	TRBJ2-1	CATSPWTGINEQFF
TRBV19	TRBJ2-1	CASSLQLAVSYNEQFF
TRBV10-3	TRBJ2-7	CAISPLAGERGPYEQYF
TRBV9	TRBJ2-5	CASSGGTSGGWETQYF
TRBV19	TRBJ2-3	CASSTLYRGSADTQYF
TRBV12-3/TRBV12-4	TRBJ1-1	CASSLKGGTEAFF
TRBV5-1	TRBJ2-7	CASSLTPSGTGRYEQYF
TRBV28	TRBJ1-3	CASSWGGSGNTIYF
TRBV5-5	TRBJ1-5	CASSYGAGTGAQPQHF
TRBV28	TRBJ1-6	CASTLPTGGGSPLHF
TRBV14	TRBJ1-4	CASSQLWLGDAEWTNEKLFF
TRBV29-1	TRBJ2-5	CSVEVQVQETQYF
TRBV14	TRBJ1-2	CASSQAFGTNYGYTF
TRBV30	TRBJ1-2	CAWSASYGYTF
TRBV7-9	TRBJ1-5	CASSLGSDLRKNSNQPQHF
TRBV2	TRBJ1-3	CASSADRSYSGNTIYF
TRBV6-5	TRBJ2-1	CASRAGRGGANEQFF
TRBV9	TRBJ2-7	CASSVEWGTSVHEQYF
TRBV9	TRBJ1-1	CASSPAGTGAITEAFF
TRBV5-1	TRBJ2-5	CASSFSPGGEPRYF
TRBV28	TRBJ1-1	CASTGWRTGTEAFF
TRBV3-1/TRBV3-2	TRBJ2-5	CASSQGGTGGKFETQYF
TRBV5-1	TRBJ2-7	CASSLGTSPVDEQYF
TRBV29-1	TRBJ1-1	CSAKGEGAFF
TRBV25-1	TRBJ1-2	CASSESSGRNGYTF
TRBV30	TRBJ1-2	CAWSVVGMSYGYTF
TRBV5-4	TRBJ1-1	CASSTRGTEAFF
TRBV4-1	TRBJ2-5	CASSQVIAGVETQYF
TRBV28	TRBJ1-1	CASSLQGRNTEAFF
TRBV30	TRBJ1-2	CAWSVQGTFGYTF
TRBV24-1	TRBJ1-4	CATSSRRTGTTNEKLFF
TRBV11-2	TRBJ2-2	CASSSGTGLATGELFF
TRBV5-4	TRBJ1-1	CASSLAGSMTEAFF
TRBV24-1	TRBJ1-5	CATSDGSRNQPQHF
TRBV10-3	TRBJ1-1	CAITSNPQGTGNTEAFF
TRBV19	TRBJ1-5	CASSTSGDVVQPQHF
TRBV11-2	TRBJ1-2	CASSFGLFSRQSVSGYTF
TRBV6-1	TRBJ1-2	CASSEALSGTGYGYTF
TRBV5-6	TRBJ1-1	CASSLWLSQGVNTEAFF
TRBV19	TRBJ1-5	CASSRFGQDSNQPQHF
TRBV6-4	TRBJ2-3	CASSTTGADTQYF